The 31 T cell receptor beta chains reported below all come from one sample, sequenced in a study of radiation and T cells in renal cell carcinoma. Sequenced by immunoSEQ multiplex PCR; TCRdb stores in-frame clones only, minus some. The repertoire includes more than 75,000 clones, 70% to 90% of them detected once, and approximately 22% sits in the top ten. Time point indicated: blood 2 weeks post-SBRT. The treatment here: 15 Gy SBRT to primary tumor, nephrectomy 4 weeks later. Specimen: blood, collected from a patient whose treatment included radiotherapy and nephrectomy. These receptors were collected from a woman between 45 and 65 years old with renal cell carcinoma.

The chain employs TRBV19 and TRBJ2-5; D uncertain. The germline V gene encodes CDR1 LNHDA and CDR2 SQIVND (reference sequence). Deletions cut 3 bases from V and 5 bases from J, with 7 bases between. CDR3 length equals 12 residues. The CDR3 sequence: CASSIGSETQYF. In DNA, the CDR3 is TGTGCCAGTAGTATCGGGTCGGAGACCCAGTACTTC.

This clone has only a few counts. The rearrangement links TRBV6-1 to TRBJ1-6; D is unclear. Germline V lookup: CDR1 MNHNS, CDR2 SASEGT. The CDR3 covers 11 residues. Trimming removed 8 bases from V and 7 bases from J, with 6 bases in between. The CDR3 sequence is CASDDNSPLHF. The CDR3 bases are TGTGCCAGCGACGACAATTCACCCCTCCACTTT.

The rearrangement joins TRBV18 to TRBJ1-5, with D possibly being TRBD1 (5 bases). V was cut by 2 bases and J by 8 bases, with 13 bases left in between. CDR1 is KGHSH, CDR2 LQKENI, per germline. CDR3 length: 14 amino acids. Written as DNA, the CDR3 is TGTGCCAGCTCACCAACGGGGGAGAGGGAGCCCCAGCATTTT. Amino acids: CASSPTGEREPQHF.

The J gene is TRBJ2-6, the V gene TRBV23-1, with no clear D. TRBV23-1 is assigned to the ORF class and has an uncertain function. This CDR3 has 17 amino acids. V shed 2 bases and J shed 0 bases, with 11 bases lying between them. CDR3 sequence reads: CASSQRSAYSGANVLTF. The CDR3 DNA sequence: TGCGCCAGCAGTCAAAGGTCCGCGTACTCTGGGGCCAACGTCCTGACTTTC.

The chain couples TRBV5-1 to TRBJ1-4, with D perhaps matching TRBD1 (6 bases). CDR3 length equals 17 residues. V was pared by 0 bases and J by 0 bases, with 12 bases between. CDR1 and CDR2 (germline): SGHRS, YFSETQ. The DNA for the CDR3 is TGCGCCAGCAGCTTGGCCAAAGGGGGTGCAACTAATGAAAAACTGTTTTTT. It yields the protein CASSLAKGGATNEKLFF.

This chain connects TRBV7-9 to TRBJ1-2; D is undetermined. The CDR3 consists of 13 residues. Looked up from germline, CDR1 is SEHNR and CDR2 is FQNEAQ (reference sequence). Trimming stripped 1 base from V and 6 bases from J, with 9 bases between. The CDR3 spells CASSLETADGYTF. The CDR3, as DNA: TGTGCCAGCAGCTTAGAGACTGCTGATGGCTACACCTTC.

This chain links TRBV15 with TRBJ2-7, with TRBD1 identical over 7 bases. J gave up 3 bases and V 5 bases, and 13 bases lay outside the gene matches. The CDR3 is made up of 16 amino acids. The germline V gene has CDR1 LNHNV and CDR2 YYDKDF (reference sequence). CDR3 loop: CATSYDQDRLYYEQYF. The CDR3 DNA follows: TGTGCCACCAGCTACGACCAGGACAGGCTTTACTACGAGCAGTACTTC.

V and J are TRBV2 and TRBJ1-3; no definite D call. The CDR3 length is 15 residues. The V end lost 5 bases, the J end lost 0 bases, and 11 bases lay between the germline ends. Germline-derived CDR1 and CDR2 are SNHLY and FYNNEI. CDR3 sequence reads: CASSSVMFSGNTIYF. DNA for the CDR3: TGTGCCAGCAGTTCCGTAATGTTCTCTGGAAACACCATATATTTT. The full variable domain, with the rest looked up from reference TRBV2 and TRBJ1-3, is EPEVTQTPSHQVTQMGQEVILRCVPISNHLYFYWYRQILGQKVEFLVSFYNNEISEKSEIFDDQFSVERPDGSNFTLKIRSTKLEDSAMYFCASSSVMFSGNTIYFGEGSWLTVV.

The gene calls are TRBV6-6 and TRBJ2-7, with D tentatively TRBD1 (5 bases). From germline, CDR1 is MNHNY and CDR2 SVGAGI (reference sequence). The V end lost 6 bases, the J end lost 4 bases, and 16 bases lay between the germline ends. The CDR3 runs 14 residues. CDR3 loop: CASSPSGATYEQYF. The CDR3 DNA reads as TGTGCCAGCAGCCCGAGTGGGGCGACATACGAGCAGTACTTC.

The CDR3 DNA follows: TGTGCCAGCAGCCTACGGGGGGGGGCCGTCGCAGATACGCAGTATTTT. It specifies CASSLRGGAVADTQYF. The chain uses TRBV7-2 and TRBJ2-3; 8 nucleotides line up with TRBD2. CDR3 length equals 16 residues. Germline lookup yields CDR1 SGHTA and CDR2 FQGNSA. The junction had 11 bases not matched to a gene; V was cut back by 5 bases and J by 4 bases.

The CDR3 reads CASSLVAGGIPETQYF. The DNA of the CDR3 is TGTGCCAGCAGCTTAGTGGCGGGAGGGATCCCTGAGACCCAGTACTTC. This sequence joins TRBV7-2 and TRBJ2-5; 9 bases match TRBD2. This CDR3 region has 16 residues. Germline V CDR1 and CDR2: SGHTA, FQGNSA. J gave up 5 bases and V 1 base, and 8 bases lay outside the gene matches.

The chain uses TRBV5-6 and TRBJ2-5, with D possibly being TRBD2 (5 bases). The CDR3 contains 12 residues. The V gene lost 3 bases and the J gene lost 8 bases, with 11 bases spanning the gap. Germline lookup yields CDR1 SGHDT and CDR2 YYEEEE. CDR3 coding DNA: TGTGCCAGCAGCTCTAGCAGAGGAACCCAGTACTTC. It codes for CASSSSRGTQYF.

The chain couples TRBV20-1 to TRBJ2-2, with 8 bases aligning to TRBD1. Germline V lookup: CDR1 DFQATT, CDR2 SNEGSKA (reference sequence). The CDR3 sequence is 11 residues long. V was clipped by 7 bases and J by 7 bases; unmatched bases: 2. Here the CDR3 reads CSGQGNGELFF. CDR3 nucleotide sequence: TGCAGTGGACAGGGGAACGGGGAGCTGTTTTTT.

The CDR3 sequence is CASSQGLKDAGELFF. The CDR3 bases are TGTGCCAGCAGCCAGGGCCTTAAGGATGCCGGGGAGCTGTTTTTT. The rearrangement uses TRBV5-4 and TRBJ2-2; maybe TRBD1 (5 bases). Deletions cut 4 bases from V and 6 bases from J, with 16 bases between. From germline, CDR1 is SGHNT and CDR2 YYREEE (reference sequence). The CDR3 contains 15 residues.

The chain has TRBV2 and TRBJ1-3, with no clear D. The CDR3 consists of 15 residues. CDR1 SNHLY and CDR2 FYNNEI come from the germline V gene. V lost 2 bases, J lost 2 bases, and 10 bases lay in between. The CDR3 DNA follows: TGTGCCAGCAGTGAAACGATATTCGCTGGAAACACCATATATTTT. Its translation: CASSETIFAGNTIYF.

The rearrangement joins TRBV6-6 to TRBJ2-7; D gene ambiguous. From germline, CDR1 is MNHNY and CDR2 SVGAGI (reference sequence). V shed 2 bases and J shed 1 base, with 15 bases lying between them. The CDR3 contains 16 residues. The CDR3, as DNA: TGTGCCAGCAGTTACGGCCCAGGTTGGGGTTCCTACGAGCAGTACTTC. This gives the protein CASSYGPGWGSYEQYF.

The chain combines TRBV6-6 with TRBJ1-1; weak D call: TRBD1 (6 bases). The V gene lost 0 bases and the J gene lost 5 bases, with 10 bases spanning the gap. CDR1 and CDR2 (germline): MNHNY, SVGAGI (reference sequence). The CDR3 is made up of 14 amino acids. CDR3 bases: TGTGCCAGCAGTTACTCCAGGGGTGGAACTGAAGCTTTCTTT. This sequence encodes CASSYSRGGTEAFF.

Points on this clone: The same CDR3 also results from other DNA sequences found in this sample. The V and J genes are TRBV5-6 and TRBJ2-1; the D gene is possibly TRBD2 (6 bases). Trimming shortened V by 0 bases and J by 7 bases, and 8 bases separated the two germline ends. The germline V gene encodes CDR1 SGHDT and CDR2 YYEEEE. The CDR3 consists of 13 residues. The CDR3 spells CASSLVGGNEQFF. The DNA of the CDR3 is TGTGCCAGCAGCTTGGTCGGAGGGAATGAGCAGTTCTTC.

The genes are TRBV5-6 and TRBJ2-1; unclear D gene. The germline V gene has CDR1 SGHDT and CDR2 YYEEEE. Trimming removed 0 bases from V and 8 bases from J, with 9 bases in between. This CDR3 comprises 13 residues. As DNA, the CDR3 is TGTGCCAGCAGCTTGGGGCAGGTCCATGAGCAGTTCTTC. Translation gives CASSLGQVHEQFF.

This chain connects TRBV6-4 to TRBJ2-2; D gene ambiguous. This CDR3 spans 13 amino acids. With 3 bases removed from V and 5 bases from J, the gap between germline ends came to 7 bases. From germline, CDR1 is MRHNA and CDR2 SNTAGT. The CDR3 protein is CASSEKGTGELFF. As DNA, the CDR3 is TGTGCCAGCAGTGAAAAGGGTACCGGGGAGCTGTTTTTT.

The CDR3 loop is CASSRTGRGGDTQYF. CDR3 nucleotide sequence: TGTGCCAGCAGCAGGACAGGGCGGGGAGGAGATACGCAGTATTTT. The chain recombines TRBV6-4 with TRBJ2-3, with 8 bases matching TRBD1. The CDR3 is 15 residues long. V gave up 6 bases and J gave up 5 bases; unmatched junction bases: 10. Germline lookup yields CDR1 MRHNA and CDR2 SNTAGT.

V and J are TRBV7-2 and TRBJ2-5; possible D gene TRBD1, 5 bases. Trimming removed 2 bases at V and 1 base at J, with 11 bases between. This CDR3 is 15 amino acids long. Per the germline V gene, CDR1 is SGHTA and CDR2 is FQGNSA. CDR3 in DNA: TGTGCCAGCAGCTTATCGACAGCCGTCCAAGAGACCCAGTACTTC. This gives the protein CASSLSTAVQETQYF.

V is TRBV18 and J is TRBJ1-4; D uncertain. This CDR3 has 14 amino acids. The germline CDR1 and CDR2 sequences are KGHSH and LQKENI. The germline V and J ends were trimmed by 6 bases and 0 bases, with 8 bases remaining between them. CDR3 amino acids: CASSTIATNEKLFF. The CDR3 DNA follows: TGTGCCAGCTCGACGATTGCAACTAATGAAAAACTGTTTTTT.

V and J are TRBV7-2 and TRBJ2-2; D is undetermined. Deletions cut 5 bases from V and 5 bases from J, with 15 bases between. CDR1 is SGHTA, CDR2 FQGNSA, per germline. CDR3 length: 15 amino acids. CDR3 nucleotides: TGTGCCAGCAGCCCTAGAGCCGGGCCGACCGGGGAGCTGTTTTTT. It translates to CASSPRAGPTGELFF.

This clone was picked up one time. The chain joins TRBV7-3 to TRBJ1-2; 8 positions agree with TRBD1. The CDR3 contains 13 residues. V trimming: 5 bases; J trimming: 10 bases; junction bases outside the gene matches: 9. Germline lookup yields CDR1 SGHTA and CDR2 FQGTGA. The CDR3 coding sequence is TGTGCCAGCAGCCAGAGGGACAGGAGGAACTACACCTTC. Translated: CASSQRDRRNYTF.

The V and J genes are TRBV9 and TRBJ2-7; 12 positions match TRBD1. V dropped 3 bases and J dropped 6; count of bases not matched to a gene: 7. This CDR3 is 15 amino acids long. Looked up from germline, CDR1 is SGDLS and CDR2 is YYNGEE. The CDR3 is CASSASGTGGAEQYF. CDR3 bases: TGTGCCAGCAGCGCCTCCGGGACAGGGGGCGCCGAGCAGTACTTC.

V is TRBV5-4 and J is TRBJ1-6, with D perhaps matching TRBD1 (6 bases). The CDR3 is 14 residues long. The V and J ends lost 4 bases and 4 bases respectively, with 9 bases between them. The germline V gene encodes CDR1 SGHNT and CDR2 YYREEE (reference sequence). The CDR3 region has the DNA TGTGCCAGCAGCCCGCAGGGGTATAATTCACCCCTCCACTTT. This sequence encodes CASSPQGYNSPLHF.

The rearrangement joins TRBV19 to TRBJ1-5; TRBD1 might be the D (6 bases). V dropped 1 base and J dropped 5 bases, with 12 bases sitting between them. The CDR3 loop spans 15 amino acids. Germline V gene data show CDR1 as LNHDA and CDR2 as SQIVND (reference sequence). CDR3 sequence reads: CASSIVWAGDQPQHF. The CDR3 bases are TGTGCCAGTAGTATAGTTTGGGCAGGGGATCAGCCCCAGCATTTT.

This rearrangement joins TRBV27 to TRBJ2-2; a possible D gene is TRBD1 (5 bases). Trimming removed 0 bases from V and 5 bases from J, with 7 bases in between. The CDR3 spans 14 residues. Germline CDR1 and CDR2: MNHEY and SMNVEV (reference sequence). The CDR3 is CASSLSGDTGELFF. In DNA form, the CDR3 reads TGTGCCAGCAGTTTATCAGGGGATACCGGGGAGCTGTTTTTT.

The V and J genes are TRBV6-1 and TRBJ1-3; D is uncertain. V was cut by 9 bases and J by 0 bases, with 15 bases left in between. This CDR3 region has 15 residues. Looked up from germline, CDR1 is MNHNS and CDR2 is SASEGT. CDR3 amino acids: CASSLALGSGNTIYF. As DNA, the CDR3 is TGTGCCAGTTCGTTGGCCCTGGGCTCTGGAAACACCATATATTTT.

The J gene is TRBJ2-4, the V gene TRBV19, with TRBD1 identical over 7 bases. The junction had 5 bases not matched to a gene; V was cut back by 5 bases and J by 1 base. CDR3 length equals 15 residues. Germline CDR1 and CDR2: LNHDA and SQIVND (reference sequence). CDR3 in amino acids: CASSPATGAKNIQYF. As DNA, the CDR3 is TGTGCCAGTAGTCCGGCGACAGGGGCCAAAAACATTCAGTACTTC.